The next 19 T cell receptor beta chains were all read from a single sample in a study of early T cells in non-severe SARS-CoV-2 infection. In TCRdb, the 5' RACE reads were re-called with MiXCR into one record per CDR3 protein. The sample lists 66,000 or so distinct CDR3 sequences; under 15% were seen once. Material for sequencing was whole blood. The receptor set was obtained from an adult who was a healthcare worker with PCR-confirmed SARS-CoV-2 infection or an uninfected control (not recorded which).

In its sample, this clonotype was seen many times. The V gene is TRBV6-1, the J gene TRBJ1-5, with D possibly TRBD1 on 6 matching bases. V lost 4 bases to trimming and J lost 1 base, with 8 bases between them. CDR3 length equals 14 residues. Germline lookup yields CDR1 MNHNS and CDR2 SASEGT. CDR3 region: CASSGGPSNQPQHF. CDR3 DNA: TGTGCCAGCAGTGGGGGGCCGAGCAATCAGCCCCAGCATTTT.

This chain connects TRBV28 to TRBJ2-7; D might be TRBD1 (6 bases). Germline V gives CDR1 MDHEN, CDR2 SYDVKM. V was cut by 6 bases and J by 2 bases, with 14 bases left in between. The CDR3 spans 14 residues. The CDR3 reads CASRPEDRPYEQYF. The DNA for the CDR3 is TGTGCCAGCAGACCCGAGGACAGACCCTACGAGCAGTACTTC. Combining the CDR3 with reference TRBV28 and TRBJ2-7 gives the whole variable domain DVKVTQSSRYLVKRTGEKVFLECVQDMDHENMFWYRQDPGLGLRLIYFSYDVKMKEKGDIPEGYSVSREKKERFSLILESASTNQTSMYLCASRPEDRPYEQYFGPGTRLTVT.

A remark on this clonotype: A much larger clonotype is one base distant, so this may be a read error. This chain uses TRBV28 with TRBJ1-1; TRBD1 matches 7 bases. This CDR3 is 14 amino acids long. The germline CDR1 and CDR2 sequences are MDHEN and SYDVKM. The CDR3 nucleotides are TGTGCCAGCAGTACGATGACAGGGTGGACTGAAGCTATCTTT. This codes for CASSTMTGWTEAIF. Looking up the rest from reference TRBV28 and TRBJ1-1 gives the full variable domain: DVKVTQSSRYLVKRTGEKVFLECVQDMDHENMFWYRQDPGLGLRLIYFSYDVKMKEKGDIPEGYSVSREKKERFSLILESASTNQTSMYLCASSTMTGWTEAIFGQGTRLTVV.

The V and J genes are TRBV6-5 and TRBJ1-1, with 7 positions matching TRBD1. Germline V gene sequence: CDR1 MNHEY, CDR2 SVGAGI. With 10 bases clipped from V and 11 bases from J, the junction kept 19 bases outside the gene matches. The CDR3 extends over 14 amino acids. The CDR3 sequence: CANKPSQGKSYAFF. CDR3 bases: TGTGCCAACAAACCATCACAGGGGAAGAGTTATGCTTTCTTT.

This clonotype was recorded many times. The chain is built from TRBV27 and TRBJ1-2, with no clear D. The CDR3 covers 14 residues. Trimming took 2 bases from V and 5 from J, leaving 12 bases between them. CDR1 and CDR2 from the germline V gene are MNHEY and SMNVEV (reference sequence). CDR3: CASSLGGSGYGYTF. CDR3 bases: TGTGCCAGCAGTTTAGGAGGGAGTGGGTATGGCTACACCTTC.

This clonotype was seen a handful of times. CDR3 nucleotide sequence: TGTGCCAGCAGTGGCTGGAAATCGGCATTGAACACTGAAGCTTTCTTT. Translated, it gives CASSGWKSALNTEAFF. The chain recombines TRBV6-1 with TRBJ1-1; no clear D gene. V was cut by 4 bases and J by 0 bases, with 15 bases left in between. Per the germline V gene, CDR1 is MNHNS and CDR2 is SASEGT. This CDR3 has 16 amino acids.

V gene TRBV19 combines with J gene TRBJ1-4; 7 positions agree with TRBD1. Germline CDR1 is LNHDA and CDR2 is SQIVND (reference sequence). Germline trimming cut 6 bases from V and 6 bases from J; bases unmatched to any gene: 7. CDR3 size: 14 residues. The CDR3 spells CASSGTATYEKLFF. CDR3 in DNA: TGTGCCAGTAGCGGGACAGCGACGTATGAAAAACTGTTTTTT.

This clonotype came up many times. The chain carries TRBV29-1 and TRBJ2-2; 7 nucleotides agree with TRBD2. The CDR3 runs 15 residues. V was pared by 6 bases and J by 3 bases, with 10 bases of the junction left unmatched. Germline CDR1 SQVTM, CDR2 ANQGSEA. In DNA, the CDR3 is TGCAGCGTCCGAGAGTCGGGGGGATACACCGGGGAGCTGTTTTTT. The encoded protein is CSVRESGGYTGELFF.

V gene TRBV6-5 combines with J gene TRBJ2-5; D is ambiguous. This CDR3 contains 13 residues. Germline CDR1 reads MNHEY; CDR2 reads SVGAGI. V lost 7 bases to trimming and J lost 5 bases, with 14 bases between them. The CDR3 region is CASTGSEYETQYF. The CDR3 DNA is TGTGCCAGCACGGGTTCTGAGTATGAGACCCAGTACTTC.

The rearrangement uses TRBV5-1 and TRBJ2-7; D is perhaps TRBD1 or TRBD2 (5 bases each). Per germline, CDR1 SGHRS and CDR2 YFSETQ. This CDR3 spans 16 amino acids. The ends were cut back, 0 bases at V and 7 bases at J, with 20 bases in the middle. CDR3 DNA: TGCGCCAGCAGCTTGGGGGTCTTCCGGGACCTGGAGGAGCAGTACTTC. It is translated as CASSLGVFRDLEEQYF. The entire variable domain, with the rest obtained from reference TRBV5-1 and TRBJ2-7, is as follows: KAGVTQTPRYLIKTRGQQVTLSCSPISGHRSVSWYQQTPGQGLQFLFEYFSETQRNKGNFPGRFSGRQFSNSRSEMNVSTLELGDSALYLCASSLGVFRDLEEQYFGPGTRLTVT.

V and J are TRBV12-3 or TRBV12-4 and TRBJ1-1; TRBD1 matches 9 bases. The CDR3 runs 14 residues. The J segment lost 4 bases and the V segment lost 6 bases, leaving 6 bases of the junction unmatched. In DNA, the CDR3 is TGTGCCAGCAGACCCGGGACAGGGCTCACTGAAGCTTTCTTT. This sequence encodes CASRPGTGLTEAFF.

This clonotype was counted at least ten times. This chain connects TRBV11-2 to TRBJ2-1; D is possibly TRBD2 (5 bases). V lost 5 bases and J 6 bases, leaving 14 bases between the germline ends. Germline CDR1 SGHAT, CDR2 FQNNGV. The CDR3 runs to 14 residues. CDR3 region: CASSPQPTSNEQFF. CDR3 coding DNA: TGTGCCAGCAGCCCCCAACCCACTAGCAATGAGCAGTTCTTC.

This clonotype came up many times. The chain couples TRBV11-2 to TRBJ2-7; tentative D call: TRBD1 (6 bases). Germline CDR1 SGHAT, CDR2 FQNNGV. Trimming left V 0 bases short and J 2 bases short, with 11 bases between. The CDR3 extends over 15 amino acids. The CDR3 DNA is TGTGCCAGCAGCTTAGAAGGGACAAGCCCCTACGAGCAGTACTTC. It translates to CASSLEGTSPYEQYF.

This chain connects TRBV6-2 or TRBV6-3 to TRBJ1-5, with D perhaps TRBD1 (5 bases). The CDR3 spans 13 residues. Germline V gene data show CDR1 as MNHEY and CDR2 as SVGEGT. Deletions cut 8 bases from V and 2 bases from J, with 10 bases between. The chain's CDR3 is CASQRGGNQPQHF. For the CDR3, the DNA is TGTGCCAGCCAAAGGGGCGGCAATCAGCCCCAGCATTTT.

This clonotype was counted many times. The chain carries TRBV24-1 and TRBJ2-1; 8 bases fit TRBD2. The length of the CDR3 is 16 residues. CDR1 and CDR2 (germline): KGHDR, SFDVKD. After removal of 3 bases from V and 2 bases from J, the junction contained 5 bases not matched to a gene. In nucleotides, the CDR3 is TGTGCCACCAGTGATGTTACTAGCGGAACCTACAATGAGCAGTTCTTC. It encodes CATSDVTSGTYNEQFF.

In its sample, this clonotype was seen many times. V and J are TRBV7-2 and TRBJ1-6; 7 nucleotides agree with TRBD1. Germline V gives CDR1 SGHTA, CDR2 FQGNSA. V lost 0 bases to trimming and J lost 7 bases; unmatched junction nucleotides: 6. The CDR3 runs 16 residues. CDR3 bases: TGTGCCAGCAGCTTAGCCGGGACAGCGAAAAATTCACCCCTCCACTTT. It codes for CASSLAGTAKNSPLHF.

This clonotype was recorded at least ten times. This chain connects TRBV19 to TRBJ2-1; 11 nucleotides align to TRBD1. The CDR3 has 16 residues. In germline, CDR1 is LNHDA, CDR2 SQIVND (reference sequence). J gave up 4 bases and V 6 bases, and 8 bases lay outside the gene matches. Written as DNA, the CDR3 is TGTGCCAGTAGCCTAGGACAGGGGGCGAGATACAATGAGCAGTTCTTC. It codes for CASSLGQGARYNEQFF.

This clonotype was detected ten times or more. CDR3 sequence: CASSLGLAGIDEQFF. CDR3 in DNA: TGTGCCAGCAGCTTAGGACTAGCGGGAATTGATGAGCAGTTCTTC. The rearrangement joins TRBV7-9 to TRBJ2-1; 11 nucleotides match TRBD2. This CDR3 region has 15 residues. V shed 1 base, J shed 8 bases, and the junction held 4 bases outside the gene matches. The germline gives CDR1 SEHNR, CDR2 FQNEAQ (reference sequence).

V is TRBV2 and J is TRBJ2-1, with 7 bases lining up with TRBD2. The length of the CDR3 is 13 residues. Germline lookup yields CDR1 SNHLY and CDR2 FYNNEI. Unmatched junction bases numbered 4, after V lost 8 bases and J lost 3 bases. The CDR3 reads CASHERGYNEQFF. In DNA form, the CDR3 reads TGTGCCAGCCATGAGCGGGGCTACAATGAGCAGTTCTTC.